This is a list of T cell receptor beta chains from one sample in a study of T-cell reconstitution after alpha-beta-depleted transplantation in children. TCRdb reprocessed the PCR reads with MiXCR, giving one entry per CDR3 protein. The data hold 450,000 to 500,000 distinct CDR3 sequences, with approximately 12% observed a single time. The source material was PBMCs from the stem cell graft donor, sampled from the stem cell graft. Receptors were obtained from a human donor who donated a stem cell graft to a child with combined immunodeficiency. Each CDR3 is given with its conserved first and last residue. The D gene is left open where the match is weak. Expanded clones get a size class; other rows say once, few or many, or leave the size out.

j_gene | v_gene | d_gene | abundance | CDR3nt | CDR3aa
TRBJ2-1 | TRBV12-3/TRBV12-4 | . | many | TGTGCCAGCACCTTAACCTGGGGTGAGCAGTTCTTC | CASTLTWGEQFF
TRBJ2-1 | TRBV6-2/TRBV6-3 | . | . | TGTGCCAGCAGTTATGAGGGGGGGTCCTACAATGAGCAGTTCTTC | CASSYEGGSYNEQFF
TRBJ2-3 | TRBV15 | TRBD1 | . | TGTGCCACCAGCAGACCAGACAGGGAAGATACGCAGTATTTT | CATSRPDREDTQYF
TRBJ2-1 | TRBV9 | . | many | TGTGCCAGCAGCCCTGGATACTCCTACAATGAGCAGTTCTTC | CASSPGYSYNEQFF
TRBJ2-2 | TRBV15 | . | . | TGTGCCCCCTCGGAAGCCGGGGAGCTGTTTTTT | CAPSEAGELFF
TRBJ1-4 | TRBV29-1 | . | . | TGCAGCGTTGAAGAGCCGGGTCAGCCAACTAATGAAAAACTGTTTTTT | CSVEEPGQPTNEKLFF
TRBJ1-1 | TRBV4-2 | . | . | TGTGCCAGCAGCCCAGGTTTGGGTGGGGCTTTCTTT | CASSPGLGGAFF
TRBJ1-5 | TRBV20-1 | . | many | TGCAGTGCTAGAGATAGGATAGGGCATAGCAATCAGCCCCAGCATTTT | CSARDRIGHSNQPQHF
TRBJ2-7 | TRBV10-3 | TRBD1 | few | TGTGCCATCAGTGACCGAGGACAGGGCAGCTCCTACGAGCAGTACTTC | CAISDRGQGSSYEQYF
TRBJ2-3 | TRBV5-4 | TRBD2 | few | TGTGCCAGCAGCTTGGAGGTGCGGGGGACAGATACGCAGTATTTT | CASSLEVRGTDTQYF
TRBJ2-7 | TRBV7-2 | . | many | TGTGCCAGCAGACCCGGGCCGTCCTCATTGGAGCAGTACTTC | CASRPGPSSLEQYF
TRBJ2-1 | TRBV7-9 | TRBD1 | many | TGTGCCAGCAGCCCGCCATCGGGACAGGTATCCTACAATGAGCAGTTCTTC | CASSPPSGQVSYNEQFF
TRBJ1-5 | TRBV7-2 | . | few | TGTGCCAGCAGCGCTTCCTCTGCAGGGGCATGGCAGCCCCAGCATTTT | CASSASSAGAWQPQHF
TRBJ2-2 | TRBV18 | . | . | TGTGCCAGCTCACCGAGGCCCCAGGAGAACACCGGGGAGCTGTTTTTT | CASSPRPQENTGELFF
TRBJ2-3 | TRBV27 | . | . | TGTGCCAGCAGTGTATGGGGATCAGGGACGCAGTATTTT | CASSVWGSGTQYF
TRBJ2-3 | TRBV7-2 | . | many | TGTGCCAGCAGCTTATCGGCCACAGATACGCAGTATTTT | CASSLSATDTQYF
TRBJ1-4 | TRBV12-3/TRBV12-4 | TRBD1 | . | TGTGCCAGCAGTGACCGACAGGGTTGGGGTGAAAAACTGTTTTTT | CASSDRQGWGEKLFF
TRBJ2-1 | TRBV10-3 | TRBD2 | many | TGTGCCATCAGTGAGGAAGGGCGCGGTCGGACTAGCGGATACAATGAGCAGTTCTTC | CAISEEGRGRTSGYNEQFF
TRBJ2-1 | TRBV5-1 | TRBD2 | many | TGCGCCAGCAGCTTGGGACTAGCGGGCCAAGGCAAGCAGTTCTTC | CASSLGLAGQGKQFF
TRBJ2-3 | TRBV24-1 | TRBD2 | few | TGTGCCACCAGTGATCCGAGTCTAGCGGGAAGAACAGATACGCAGTATTTT | CATSDPSLAGRTDTQYF
TRBJ2-1 | TRBV19 | . | few | TGTGCCAGTAGTATCCAGGGTTTAGGCTTCAATGAGCAGTTCTTC | CASSIQGLGFNEQFF
TRBJ2-4 | TRBV15 | . | many | TGTGCCACCAGCAGAGAGGCCTTAAACATTCAGTACTTC | CATSREALNIQYF
TRBJ1-5 | TRBV6-2/TRBV6-3 | . | few | TGTGCCAGCAGTCAACTCACGGGGAATCAGCCCCAGCATTTT | CASSQLTGNQPQHF
TRBJ2-1 | TRBV6-2/TRBV6-3 | . | . | TGTGCCAGCAGTTTTAGAGGAGTTACGGCGGGATACAATGAGCAGTTCTTC | CASSFRGVTAGYNEQFF